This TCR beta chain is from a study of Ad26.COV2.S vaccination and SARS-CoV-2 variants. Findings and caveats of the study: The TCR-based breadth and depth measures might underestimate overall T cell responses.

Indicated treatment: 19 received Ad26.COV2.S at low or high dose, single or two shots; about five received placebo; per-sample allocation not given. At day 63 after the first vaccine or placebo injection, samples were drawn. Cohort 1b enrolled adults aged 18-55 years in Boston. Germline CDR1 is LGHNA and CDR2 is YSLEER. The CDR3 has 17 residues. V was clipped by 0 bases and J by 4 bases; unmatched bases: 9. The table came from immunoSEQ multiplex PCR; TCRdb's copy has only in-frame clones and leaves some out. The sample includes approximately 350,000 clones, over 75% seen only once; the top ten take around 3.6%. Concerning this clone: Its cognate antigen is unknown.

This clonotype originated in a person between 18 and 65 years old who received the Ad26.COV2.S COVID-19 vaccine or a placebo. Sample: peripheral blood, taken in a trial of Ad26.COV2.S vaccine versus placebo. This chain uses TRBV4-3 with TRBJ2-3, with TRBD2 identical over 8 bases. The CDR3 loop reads CASSQELAAGGPDTQYF. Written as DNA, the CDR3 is TGCGCCAGCAGCCAAGAATTGGCGGCGGGGGGCCCAGATACGCAGTATTTT.